This TCR beta chain was captured in a study of CD8 T cells in Susac syndrome. TEMRA cells were FACS-enriched, with CD8+ and CD4+ T cells isolated negatively. Random hexamers served to reverse transcribe roughly 0.5 to 1 ug RNA. immunoSEQ multiplex PCR amplified TCR beta CDR3 across 54 Vbeta, 13 Jbeta. TCRdb reprocessed the immunoSEQ multiplex PCR reads via MiXCR and lists one record per CDR3 protein. The repertoire includes approximately 190,000 distinct CDR3 sequences, about 94% of them detected once, and around 0.1% sits in the top ten. Trimming removed 0 bases at V and 0 bases at J, with 18 bases between. Germline CDR1 and CDR2: SGHDN and FVKESK. This CDR3 contains 20 residues.

The clonotype was recovered from a human donor in good health. The sequencing input was CD4+ T cells from PBMCs. The chain couples TRBV14 to TRBJ2-6, with D perhaps matching TRBD2 (7 bases). CDR3 protein: CASSQDFGGGAFSGANVLTF. The CDR3 DNA reads as TGTGCCAGCAGCCAAGATTTCGGAGGGGGGGCCTTCTCTGGGGCCAACGTCCTGACTTTC.